This T cell receptor beta chain is from a study of blood T cell repertoires in COVID-19. Looking at the study overall: Spain, Italy and the United States supplied samples that represented acute and convalescent COVID-19.

Clones were read by immunoSEQ multiplex PCR, and TCRdb kept only the in-frame ones, dropping some. The data hold 150,000 or so clones, with about four fifths observed a single time. Germline V CDR1 and CDR2: SGDLS, YYNGEE. CDR3 length equals 12 residues. J gave up 4 bases and V 7 bases, and 2 bases lay outside the gene matches. The J gene is TRBJ2-3, the V gene TRBV9, with TRBD2 matching 8 bases. This TCR was sampled from a man in his sixties with active or convalescent COVID-19. The specimen was peripheral blood. The CDR3 protein is CASGLAADTQYF. The CDR3 bases are TGTGCCAGCGGACTAGCCGCAGATACGCAGTATTTT.